Shown below are 29 T cell receptor beta chains from a single sample sequenced in a study of blood T cell repertoires in COVID-19. Here immunoSEQ multiplex PCR was the method, and the copy in TCRdb shows in-frame clones only, minus some. Here the sample spans approximately 190,000 clones, 75% to 90% being singletons. Material for sequencing was peripheral blood. Receptors originate from an older man with active or convalescent COVID-19.

This chain connects TRBV29-1 to TRBJ2-2; D might be TRBD1 (5 bases). Looked up from germline, CDR1 is SQVTM and CDR2 is ANQGSEA. Trimming cost V 7 bases and J 0 bases, with 12 bases left between them. The CDR3 length is 14 residues. The CDR3 DNA reads as TGCAGCGGCCAAACAGGCCCGAACACCGGGGAGCTGTTTTTT. It encodes CSGQTGPNTGELFF.

A few counts support this clone. The CDR3, as DNA: TGTGCCAGCAGTTTACACGGGAACACTGAAGCTTTCTTT. Residues: CASSLHGNTEAFF. V gene TRBV28 combines with J gene TRBJ1-1; D unresolved. This CDR3 is built from 13 residues. The germline V gene encodes CDR1 MDHEN and CDR2 SYDVKM. V lost 2 bases to trimming and J lost 1 base, with 5 bases between them.

This clone is a singleton in its sample. The V gene is TRBV7-2, the J gene TRBJ2-7, with TRBD1 matching over 9 bases. Per the germline V gene, CDR1 is SGHTA and CDR2 is FQGNSA. The CDR3 is 16 amino acids. The V segment lost 5 bases and the J segment 2 bases; nucleotides outside the gene matches: 10. The CDR3 DNA sequence: TGTGCCAGCAGCGAAAAAAGCCGGGACAGGGCCTACGAGCAGTACTTC. It translates to CASSEKSRDRAYEQYF.

The chain has TRBV28 and TRBJ1-4; a weak D match, TRBD1 (5 bases). This CDR3 has 14 amino acids. V was pared by 6 bases and J by 11 bases, with 19 bases between. Germline V gives CDR1 MDHEN, CDR2 SYDVKM. The CDR3 bases are TGTGCCAGCAGCCCAGGGCCGGACCGTAGGAAACTGTTTTTT. Its translation is CASSPGPDRRKLFF.

The chain joins TRBV2 to TRBJ2-3; TRBD2 matches at 8 bases. V dropped 7 bases and J dropped 10; count of bases not matched to a gene: 22. In germline, CDR1 is SNHLY, CDR2 FYNNEI. This CDR3 has 17 residues. The CDR3 here is CASIRLAWGSGTDAQYF. The DNA of the CDR3 is TGTGCCAGCATCCGACTAGCGTGGGGGAGTGGTACCGACGCGCAGTATTTT. Complete variable domain (other parts from reference TRBV2 and TRBJ2-3): EPEVTQTPSHQVTQMGQEVILRCVPISNHLYFYWYRQILGQKVEFLVSFYNNEISEKSEIFDDQFSVERPDGSNFTLKIRSTKLEDSAMYFCASIRLAWGSGTDAQYFGPGTRLTVL.

The V call is TRBV6-2 or TRBV6-3, the J call TRBJ2-7; D is perhaps TRBD2 (7 bases). Per germline, CDR1 MNHEY and CDR2 SVGEGT. This CDR3 is 16 amino acids long. V was cut by 6 bases and J by 0 bases, with 18 bases left in between. CDR3 sequence reads: CASSARGGGFSYEQYF. The CDR3 nucleotides are TGTGCCAGCAGCGCGAGAGGGGGGGGCTTCTCCTACGAGCAGTACTTC.

The CDR3 nucleotides read TGTGCCAGTAGTCAAACAGGGGCGCTTGGCTACACCTTC. The encoded protein is CASSQTGALGYTF. The genes are TRBV19 and TRBJ1-2; 7 nucleotides align to TRBD1. The J segment lost 7 bases and the V segment lost 5 bases, leaving 7 bases of the junction unmatched. The CDR3 has 13 residues. CDR1 LNHDA and CDR2 SQIVND come from the germline V gene (reference sequence). Supplemented by reference TRBV19 and TRBJ1-2, the full variable domain reads DGGITQSPKYLFRKEGQNVTLSCEQNLNHDAMYWYRQDPGQGLRLIYYSQIVNDFQKGDIAEGYSVSREKKESFPLTVTSAQKNPTAFYLCASSQTGALGYTFGSGTRLTVV.

The chain links TRBV20-1 to TRBJ1-2; D perhaps matches TRBD1 (6 bases). This CDR3 comprises 13 residues. Looked up from germline, CDR1 is DFQATT and CDR2 is SNEGSKA (reference sequence). The V end was cut by 3 bases, the J end by 4 bases, with 12 bases between. The chain's CDR3 is CSASRGGGYGYTF. CDR3 in DNA: TGCAGTGCTAGTAGGGGGGGTGGCTATGGCTACACCTTC.

This chain joins TRBV7-2 and TRBJ2-5; weak D call: TRBD1 (6 bases). Per the germline V gene, CDR1 is SGHTA and CDR2 is FQGNSA. CDR3 length: 13 residues. V lost 7 bases and J 5 bases, leaving 14 bases between the germline ends. The CDR3 reads CASTWGQRETQYF. CDR3 coding DNA: TGTGCCAGCACCTGGGGGCAGCGGGAGACCCAGTACTTC.

This clone was recorded once. For the CDR3, the DNA is TGCGCCAGCAGCTCCCGGGACAGGGGGGGGACCGGGGAGCTGTTTTTT. It encodes CASSSRDRGGTGELFF. V gene TRBV5-1 combines with J gene TRBJ2-2, with 11 nucleotides matching TRBD1. V shed 3 bases and J 5 bases; nucleotides not matched to a gene: 6. There are 16 residues in the CDR3. CDR1 SGHRS and CDR2 YFSETQ come from the germline V gene. Variable domain in full (rest from reference TRBV5-1 and TRBJ2-2): KAGVTQTPRYLIKTRGQQVTLSCSPISGHRSVSWYQQTPGQGLQFLFEYFSETQRNKGNFPGRFSGRQFSNSRSEMNVSTLELGDSALYLCASSSRDRGGTGELFFGEGSRLTVL.

The V gene is TRBV6-6, the J gene TRBJ1-2; 10 bases line up with TRBD1. V trimming: 5 bases; J trimming: 4 bases; junction bases outside the gene matches: 4. The CDR3 has 14 amino acids. Germline CDR1 reads MNHNY; CDR2 reads SVGAGI (reference sequence). CDR3 sequence: CASSRQGAGYGYTF. The CDR3 coding sequence is TGTGCCAGCAGTCGACAGGGGGCAGGCTATGGCTACACCTTC.

The CDR3 reads CASSQDAGGLEQYF. The CDR3 bases are TGCGCCAGCAGCCAAGATGCGGGAGGCCTTGAGCAGTACTTC. The J gene is TRBJ2-7, the V gene TRBV4-3; 8 bases map to TRBD2. The CDR3 is made up of 14 amino acids. The germline CDR1 and CDR2 sequences are LGHNA and YSLEER. V trimming: 0 bases; J trimming: 7 bases; junction bases outside the gene matches: 5.

The chain couples TRBV9 to TRBJ2-1, with 8 bases lining up with TRBD1. CDR3 size: 13 residues. CDR1 and CDR2 from the germline V gene are SGDLS and YYNGEE. J lost 9 bases, V lost 5 bases, and 7 bases had no gene match. CDR3 DNA: TGTGCCAGCAGTTCAGTACAGGGGGTTGAGCAGTTCTTC. Translating it yields CASSSVQGVEQFF. Drawing the rest from reference TRBV9 and TRBJ2-1, the complete variable domain is DSGVTQTPKHLITATGQRVTLRCSPRSGDLSVYWYQQSLDQGLQFLIQYYNGEERAKGNILERFSAQQFPDLHSELNLSSLELGDSALYFCASSSVQGVEQFFGPGTRLTVL.

This chain joins TRBV28 and TRBJ1-2; no definite D call. The V and J ends lost 4 bases and 4 bases respectively, with 16 bases between them. CDR1 and CDR2 (germline): MDHEN, SYDVKM. The CDR3 has 15 residues. The CDR3 sequence: CASSSPGLDGYGYTF. The CDR3 bases are TGTGCCAGCAGTTCCCCCGGACTCGACGGCTATGGCTACACCTTC.

The chain has TRBV28 and TRBJ1-1, with a weak D call TRBD1 (6 bases). Germline V lookup: CDR1 MDHEN, CDR2 SYDVKM. The V and J ends lost 5 bases and 3 bases respectively, with 16 bases between them. This CDR3 is built from 15 residues. For the CDR3, the DNA is TGTGCCAGCAGTCCCCCGACAGGCGCGTACACTGAAGCTTTCTTT. Its protein is CASSPPTGAYTEAFF.

The V and J genes are TRBV19 and TRBJ1-2; D might be TRBD1 (6 bases). CDR1 is LNHDA and CDR2 is SQIVND in the germline V gene (reference sequence). The CDR3 is 15 residues long. The V and J ends lost 3 bases and 4 bases respectively, with 15 bases between them. The CDR3 DNA sequence: TGTGCCAGTAGTATCGGGCAGGGGCTGGGCTATGGCTACACCTTC. Its protein is CASSIGQGLGYGYTF.

The gene calls are TRBV7-2 and TRBJ1-4; 10 bases are a match to TRBD1. V shed 6 bases and J 6 bases; nucleotides not matched to a gene: 13. Germline-derived CDR1 and CDR2 are SGHTA and FQGNSA. CDR3 size: 17 residues. The CDR3 sequence is CASSHGQGGLLYEKLFF. In DNA form, the CDR3 reads TGTGCCAGCAGTCACGGACAGGGGGGACTTCTGTATGAAAAACTGTTTTTT. The full variable domain, with the rest looked up from reference TRBV7-2 and TRBJ1-4, is GAGVSQSPSNKVTEKGKDVELRCDPISGHTALYWYRQSLGQGLEFLIYFQGNSAPDKSGLPSDRFSAERTGGSVSTLTIQRTQQEDSAVYLCASSHGQGGLLYEKLFFGSGTQLSVL.

This rearrangement joins TRBV2 to TRBJ1-1; D unresolved. The V and J ends lost 4 bases and 4 bases respectively, with 4 bases between them. The CDR3 is 11 amino acids. Germline CDR1 is SNHLY and CDR2 is FYNNEI. The CDR3 protein is CASSVLTEAFF. The CDR3 nucleotides are TGTGCCAGCAGTGTTCTCACTGAAGCTTTCTTT.

This chain links TRBV12-3 or TRBV12-4 with TRBJ2-7; 7 nucleotides agree with TRBD2. J lost 2 bases, V lost 6 bases, and 4 bases had no gene match. The length of the CDR3 is 13 residues. CDR3 in amino acids: CASSLGTTYEQYF. CDR3 nucleotides: TGTGCCAGCAGCCTCGGGACTACCTACGAGCAGTACTTC.

This sequence joins TRBV7-6 and TRBJ2-7; 7 positions agree with TRBD2. CDR1 and CDR2 from the germline V gene are SGHVS and FNYEAQ. There are 17 residues in the CDR3. J lost 2 bases, V lost 5 bases, and 15 bases had no gene match. The CDR3, as DNA: TGTGCCAGCAGCCCATTTAATTCCGGGACTAACACCTACGAGCAGTACTTC. Its protein is CASSPFNSGTNTYEQYF.

V is TRBV9 and J is TRBJ2-1, with 7 positions matching TRBD2. V gave up 0 bases and J gave up 6 bases; unmatched junction bases: 9. From germline, CDR1 is SGDLS and CDR2 YYNGEE. The CDR3 has 16 residues. The CDR3 reads CASSVGGGGMFNEQFF. CDR3 coding DNA: TGTGCCAGCAGCGTAGGAGGCGGGGGAATGTTCAATGAGCAGTTCTTC. Full variable domain (remainder filled in from reference TRBV9 and TRBJ2-1): DSGVTQTPKHLITATGQRVTLRCSPRSGDLSVYWYQQSLDQGLQFLIQYYNGEERAKGNILERFSAQQFPDLHSELNLSSLELGDSALYFCASSVGGGGMFNEQFFGPGTRLTVL.

The chain uses TRBV29-1 and TRBJ2-7; 7 bases are a match to TRBD1. The CDR3 covers 16 residues. Germline CDR1 is SQVTM and CDR2 is ANQGSEA. V was pared by 6 bases and J by 6 bases, with 20 bases of the junction left unmatched. The CDR3 is CSVVVTGWNPFREQYF. The CDR3 coding sequence is TGCAGCGTCGTCGTGACAGGGTGGAACCCATTTCGCGAGCAGTACTTC.

The chain couples TRBV6-1 to TRBJ1-4, with 9 bases identical to TRBD1. Germline CDR1 MNHNS, CDR2 SASEGT. There are 16 residues in the CDR3. V trimming: 3 bases; J trimming: 4 bases; junction bases outside the gene matches: 6. CDR3: CASSDPGTGSNEKLFF. CDR3 nucleotides: TGTGCCAGCAGTGACCCCGGGACAGGGAGTAATGAAAAACTGTTTTTT.

The chain recombines TRBV14 with TRBJ1-4; the D gene is possibly TRBD1 (6 bases). V was pared by 3 bases and J by 7 bases, with 15 bases between. Germline-derived CDR1 and CDR2 are SGHDN and FVKESK. This CDR3 is 15 amino acids long. The CDR3 nucleotides are TGTGCCAGCAGCCAGCAGATCGGGACACCTGAAAAACTGTTTTTT. This codes for CASSQQIGTPEKLFF. Using reference TRBV14 and TRBJ1-4 for the parts outside the CDR3, the full variable domain is EAGVTQFPSHSVIEKGQTVTLRCDPISGHDNLYWYRRVMGKEIKFLLHFVKESKQDESGMPNNRFLAERTGGTYSTLKVQPAELEDSGVYFCASSQQIGTPEKLFFGSGTQLSVL.

The chain links TRBV7-2 to TRBJ2-1, with 7 nucleotides matching TRBD1. This CDR3 contains 14 residues. Unmatched junction bases numbered 6, after V lost 5 bases and J lost 5 bases. Germline lookup yields CDR1 SGHTA and CDR2 FQGNSA. The DNA for the CDR3 is TGTGCCAGCAGCCCTGGACAGGAACACAATGAGCAGTTCTTC. Encoded protein: CASSPGQEHNEQFF.

As to this clone: The junction shows a germline mismatch at one end, possibly a read error. The J gene is TRBJ2-3, the V gene TRBV10-2; the match to TRBD2 covers 9 bases. CDR1 and CDR2 from the germline V gene are WSHSY and SAAADI. The CDR3 totals 17 residues. CDR3 sequence reads: CASSELFPGLATHTQYF. In nucleotides, the CDR3 is TGCGCCAGCAGTGAGTTATTCCCGGGACTAGCCACACATACGCAGTATTTT.

The J gene is TRBJ2-2, the V gene TRBV4-1; TRBD1 might be the D (5 bases). The CDR3 runs to 17 residues. From germline, CDR1 is MGHRA and CDR2 YSYEKL. Trimming took 0 bases from V and 5 from J, leaving 16 bases between them. CDR3 sequence reads: CASSQELNGPGTGELFF. As DNA, the CDR3 is TGCGCCAGCAGCCAAGAACTCAACGGACCAGGGACCGGGGAGCTGTTTTTT.

The chain is built from TRBV7-9 and TRBJ2-7, with D perhaps TRBD1 (5 bases). The CDR3 consists of 14 residues. Trimming left V 5 bases short and J 8 bases short, with 19 bases between. Germline values: CDR1 SEHNR, CDR2 FQNEAQ (reference sequence). Written as DNA, the CDR3 is TGTGCCAGCAGCCTAGATTGGGTAGGGGCACAGCAGTACTTC. Residues: CASSLDWVGAQQYF.

V is TRBV4-1 and J is TRBJ2-2; no firm D call. This CDR3 region has 16 residues. Germline V CDR1 and CDR2: MGHRA, YSYEKL. V lost 2 bases to trimming and J lost 4 bases, with 14 bases between them. The CDR3: CASSQLMSERTGELFF. The CDR3, as DNA: TGCGCCAGCAGCCAATTAATGTCAGAACGCACCGGGGAGCTGTTTTTT.